This T cell receptor beta chain stems from a study of breast tumors, draining lymph nodes, adjacent tissues. V trimming: 5 bases; J trimming: 1 base; junction bases outside the gene matches: 3. The germline V gene encodes CDR1 SGDLS and CDR2 YYNGEE. The CDR3 has 15 residues. MiXCR, run by TCRdb on the multiplex PCR reads, gives a single entry per CDR3 protein. Of approximately 210,000 distinct CDR3 sequences listed, approximately 36% were seen once; the top ten hold about 3.3%. Samples came from axillary lymph nodes draining the breast cancer. This clonotype was picked up a small number of times. Its antigen is as yet unknown. Findings of the study overall: Data fit most tumor T cells coming from lymph node, expanding in tumor. Tumors had less TCR diversity than lymph nodes, more than nontumor tissue.

Sequenced material: axillary lymph node tissue. The chain carries TRBV9 and TRBJ2-4; the match to TRBD1 covers 10 bases. The TCR sequence derives from a female donor with breast cancer. Some clones in this sample may be carry-over from other donors' samples. The CDR3, as DNA: TGTGCCAGCAGTGACAGGGGGCTGGCCAAAAACATTCAGTACTTC. Translation gives CASSDRGLAKNIQYF.